Each of the 27 T cell receptor beta chains below was sequenced from the same sample in a study of CD8 T cells in Susac syndrome. It was with random hexamers that roughly 0.5 to 1 ug RNA was reverse transcribed. TCRdb called the immunoSEQ multiplex PCR reads again in MiXCR, with one record for every CDR3 protein. The profile covers just over 150,000 distinct CDR3 sequences, with approximately 95% appearing a single time and 0.16% taken by the ten largest. Sequencing was done on a sample of CD4+ T cells from PBMCs. The receptors shown here come from a human donor with Susac syndrome.

The chain has TRBV20-1 and TRBJ1-5; TRBD1 matches 7 bases. Germline V gene data show CDR1 as DFQATT and CDR2 as SNEGSKA (reference sequence). Trimming removed 5 bases from V and 4 bases from J; junction bases left unmatched: 8. The CDR3 runs to 14 residues. Written as DNA, the CDR3 is TGCAGTGCTGGGCCAACAGGGGATAATCAGCCCCAGCATTTT. This gives the protein CSAGPTGDNQPQHF.

Note on this clonotype: The junction departs from the called germline gene at one end, perhaps through a read error. The rearrangement uses TRBV18 and TRBJ2-5; the D is unclear. Germline CDR1 and CDR2: KGHSH and LQKENI. The CDR3 contains 12 residues. CDR3 nucleotides: TGTGCCAGCTCCCCAGCCCAAGGGACCCAGTACTTC. As protein: CASSPAQGTQYF.

The DNA of the CDR3 is TGCGCCAGCAGCTTGGGGGACGTCCTAATGAATGGCTACACCTTC. This sequence encodes CASSLGDVLMNGYTF. The gene calls are TRBV5-1 and TRBJ1-2; tentative D call: TRBD1 (5 bases). The V and J ends lost 0 bases and 6 bases respectively, with 15 bases between them. The CDR3 is 15 residues long. Germline V CDR1 and CDR2: SGHRS, YFSETQ.

This chain joins TRBV6-5 and TRBJ2-7; 9 nucleotides agree with TRBD2. The CDR3 is 16 residues long. Trimming at V came to 0 bases and at J to 5 bases, leaving 8 bases not matched to a gene. In germline, CDR1 is MNHEY, CDR2 SVGAGI. The CDR3: CASSYSRGGTKNEQYF. Written as DNA, the CDR3 is TGTGCCAGCAGTTACTCGCGGGGGGGCACTAAGAACGAGCAGTACTTC.

This clonotype was recorded once. The chain couples TRBV20-1 to TRBJ1-2, with TRBD1 as a possible D gene (6 bases). The CDR3 runs 13 residues. V lost 2 bases and J lost 6, with 13 bases in between. Germline loops: CDR1 DFQATT, CDR2 SNEGSKA (reference sequence). This CDR3 is CSARRQVEHGYTF. CDR3 bases: TGCAGTGCTAGAAGACAGGTAGAGCATGGCTACACCTTC.

The J gene is TRBJ1-6, the V gene TRBV6-1; 7 bases line up with TRBD1. The CDR3 has 16 amino acids. Germline CDR1 and CDR2: MNHNS and SASEGT. Trimming took 5 bases from V and 8 from J; bases not matched to a gene: 12. The CDR3 DNA follows: TGTGCCAGCAGTCCCCGGGGGACAGCTCTAGATTCACCCCTCCACTTT. Translated: CASSPRGTALDSPLHF.

The V gene is TRBV12-3 or TRBV12-4, the J gene TRBJ1-6; D not certain. This CDR3 comprises 11 residues. Trimming left V 1 base short and J 15 bases short, with 7 bases between. CDR3 amino acids: CASSLGLHLHF. CDR3 sequence (DNA): TGTGCCAGCAGTTTAGGTCTGCACCTCCACTTT.

The V call is TRBV6-6, the J call TRBJ2-7, with 7 positions matching TRBD2. The trim removed 0 bases at V and 3 bases at J, leaving 2 bases unmatched. The CDR3 is 14 amino acids. Per the germline V gene, CDR1 is MNHNY and CDR2 is SVGAGI (reference sequence). In DNA, the CDR3 is TGTGCCAGCAGTTACTCGTCGGGGGGCTACGAGCAGTACTTC. This codes for CASSYSSGGYEQYF.

The table lists this clonotype with a count of one. This sequence joins TRBV13 and TRBJ1-5; D perhaps matches TRBD1 (6 bases). The germline V gene has CDR1 PRHDT and CDR2 FYEKMQ (reference sequence). This CDR3 is 14 amino acids long. V lost 2 bases and J lost 5, with 10 bases in between. DNA of the CDR3: TGTGCCAGCAGCTTAAGGGGGGCCCATCAGCCCCAGCATTTT. Translation: CASSLRGAHQPQHF.

The chain employs TRBV12-3 or TRBV12-4 and TRBJ2-7; TRBD2 might be the D (5 bases). The CDR3 has 14 amino acids. Trimming removed 2 bases at V and 6 bases at J, with 14 bases between. In nucleotides, the CDR3 is TGTGCCAGCAGTTTATTCGGCCTGGGAGTCGAGCAGTACTTC. Residues: CASSLFGLGVEQYF.

The CDR3 region has the DNA TGCAGCGTTGGTCGGAGTCCGCAAGAGACCCAGTACTTC. This translates into CSVGRSPQETQYF. The genes are TRBV29-1 and TRBJ2-5; D ambiguous. This CDR3 spans 13 amino acids. Trimming shortened V by 4 bases and J by 2 bases, and 11 bases separated the two germline ends. Germline loops: CDR1 SQVTM, CDR2 ANQGSEA.

This clonotype was detected only once. The V and J genes are TRBV25-1 and TRBJ1-2; D is ambiguous. The germline gives CDR1 MGHDK, CDR2 SYGVNS. This CDR3 is 12 amino acids long. V lost 5 bases to trimming and J lost 3 bases, with 7 bases between them. The CDR3 DNA sequence: TGTGCCAGCAGTTACAGCTACTATGGCTACACCTTC. Translated, it gives CASSYSYYGYTF.

The chain is built from TRBV30 and TRBJ1-5, with D unresolved. Per germline, CDR1 GTSNPN and CDR2 SVGIG (reference sequence). The CDR3 consists of 11 residues. V lost 0 bases, J lost 8 bases, and 5 bases lay in between. The CDR3 region is CAWSVLEPQHF. The CDR3 region has the DNA TGTGCCTGGAGTGTACTGGAGCCCCAGCATTTT.

The chain joins TRBV3-1 to TRBJ2-1; D perhaps matches TRBD2 (6 bases). V was clipped by 4 bases and J by 5 bases, with 12 bases between them. There are 14 residues in the CDR3. Germline loops: CDR1 LGHDT, CDR2 YNNKEL (reference sequence). CDR3 coding DNA: TGTGCCAGCAGCCGCCGGGAGTCGCACAATGAGCAGTTCTTC. It encodes CASSRRESHNEQFF.

The rearrangement links TRBV4-2 to TRBJ2-2, with D unresolved. Between the trimmed V and J ends, which lost 1 base and 4 bases, there was a span of 7 bases. The CDR3 loop spans 14 amino acids. Germline V CDR1 and CDR2: LGHNA, YNFKEQ. The CDR3 region is CASSQGFRTGELFF. The CDR3 nucleotides read TGTGCCAGCAGCCAAGGCTTTCGCACCGGGGAGCTGTTTTTT.

The chain has TRBV29-1 and TRBJ2-5; perhaps D is TRBD1 or TRBD2 (6 bases each). Per the germline V gene, CDR1 is SQVTM and CDR2 is ANQGSEA. V was cut by 3 bases and J by 1 base, with 12 bases left in between. The CDR3 totals 14 residues. DNA for the CDR3: TGCAGCGTTGATGGGGGGACAAGCCAAGAGACCCAGTACTTC. Its protein is CSVDGGTSQETQYF.

The chain has TRBV23-1 and TRBJ1-2, with 9 bases lining up with TRBD1. TRBV23-1 is an open reading frame, and its role is uncertain. This CDR3 contains 15 residues. With V trimmed by 4 bases and J by 8 bases, 11 bases remained unmatched. Written as DNA, the CDR3 is TGCGCCAGCAGTCCCTACGGACAGGGGCCGGGAGGCTACACCTTC. It specifies CASSPYGQGPGGYTF.

The chain uses TRBV5-1 and TRBJ2-7, with 8 positions matching TRBD1. The ends lost 3 bases at V and 2 bases at J; junction bases unmatched: 7. CDR1 is SGHRS, CDR2 YFSETQ, per germline. CDR3 length: 15 residues. The CDR3 bases are TGCGCCAGCAGCTCCGGGACAGGCGTAACCTACGAGCAGTACTTC. Amino acids: CASSSGTGVTYEQYF.

A note on this clonotype: The CDR3 does not close with the conserved phenylalanine or tryptophan, likely indicating a read error. The chain recombines TRBV9 with TRBJ2-5, with D unresolved. The CDR3 sequence is 12 residues long. V lost 3 bases and J lost 1, with 4 bases in between. Looked up from germline, CDR1 is SGDLS and CDR2 is YYNGEE. The CDR3 sequence is CASSGLQETQYL. CDR3 sequence (DNA): TGTGCCAGCAGCGGACTCCAAGAGACCCAGTACCTC.

J is TRBJ2-1 and V is TRBV7-3; D not certain. V was trimmed by 2 bases and J by 7 bases, leaving 9 bases between them. CDR1 is SGHTA, CDR2 FQGTGA, per germline. This CDR3 region has 13 residues. This CDR3 reads CASSLGSQNEQFF. The CDR3 DNA follows: TGTGCCAGCAGCTTAGGTTCACAGAATGAGCAGTTCTTC.

The chain links TRBV5-6 to TRBJ2-6; D may be TRBD1 (6 bases). V was shortened by 2 bases and J by 3 bases, with 12 bases between the two germline ends. This CDR3 spans 16 amino acids. Germline CDR1 SGHDT, CDR2 YYEEEE. CDR3 region: CASSLPQGFGANVLTF. CDR3 nucleotide sequence: TGTGCCAGCAGCTTACCACAGGGCTTTGGGGCCAACGTCCTGACTTTC.

The chain couples TRBV12-3 or TRBV12-4 to TRBJ1-5; D not certain. This CDR3 is built from 13 residues. Deletions cut 3 bases from V and 5 bases from J, with 8 bases between. CDR3 DNA sequence: TGTGCCAGCAGTTTTACGAGGGATCAGCCCCAGCATTTT. Protein: CASSFTRDQPQHF.

V usage is TRBV7-2 and J usage is TRBJ2-1; possibly TRBD1 for D (5 bases). The CDR3 covers 16 residues. V gave up 0 bases and J gave up 7 bases, with 16 bases separating them. Germline CDR1 SGHTA, CDR2 FQGNSA. The CDR3 DNA follows: TGTGCCAGCAGCTTAGCGCCAGGGTTTTTGGGTAATGAGCAGTTCTTC. Translated, it gives CASSLAPGFLGNEQFF.

There are a few counts of this clonotype. The V and J genes are TRBV7-2 and TRBJ2-7, with a weak D call TRBD1 (5 bases). Germline V gene lookup returns CDR1 SGHTA and CDR2 FQGNSA. The CDR3 runs 13 residues. V was clipped by 3 bases and J by 4 bases, with 10 bases between them. CDR3 sequence: CASSLEQGYEQYF. CDR3 DNA: TGTGCCAGCAGCTTGGAGCAGGGTTACGAGCAGTACTTC.

A few counts support this clonotype. The CDR3 sequence: CASSLQDGGYEQYF. The CDR3 nucleotides are TGTGCCAGCAGCTTACAGGACGGAGGCTACGAGCAGTACTTC. The V gene is TRBV11-2, the J gene TRBJ2-7; possible D gene TRBD2, 5 bases. The CDR3 is 14 residues long. Trimming stripped 2 bases from V and 3 bases from J, with 11 bases between. Germline V gene sequence: CDR1 SGHAT, CDR2 FQNNGV.

The V and J genes are TRBV7-3 and TRBJ2-1, with 10 bases lining up with TRBD2. Germline V lookup: CDR1 SGHTA, CDR2 FQGTGA. This CDR3 spans 15 amino acids. The ends lost 6 bases at V and 7 bases at J; junction bases unmatched: 9. This CDR3 is CASRPSSGGANEQFF. The CDR3 DNA sequence: TGTGCCAGCAGACCCTCCAGCGGGGGGGCTAATGAGCAGTTCTTC.

The chain links TRBV4-2 to TRBJ1-5; a weak D match, TRBD1 (5 bases). This CDR3 has 16 amino acids. CDR1 is LGHNA, CDR2 YNFKEQ, per germline. With 1 base removed from V and 0 bases from J, the gap between germline ends came to 10 bases. CDR3 in amino acids: CASSQVSGVSNQPQHF. CDR3 DNA sequence: TGTGCCAGCAGCCAAGTTTCGGGGGTTAGCAATCAGCCCCAGCATTTT.